This note documents a single T cell receptor (beta chain) sequence. Its antigen is unknown. These data originate in a study of cytomegalovirus exposure and HLA in healthy donors. Study-wide results and limits: Donor immune exposure was known only as CMV serostatus. According to a later analysis, most TCR beta chains associated with CMV appeared HLA-restricted. What TCR beta sequences reportedly achieved was accurate prediction of HLA-A and HLA-B alleles in most subjects. Roughly even sequencing depth across donors was the assumption behind the presence/absence analyses.

Per the germline V gene, CDR1 is LNHDA and CDR2 is SQIVND (reference sequence). Trimming removed 5 bases at V and 0 bases at J, with 8 bases between. The CDR3 sequence is 13 residues long. With 60 Vbeta and 13 Jbeta primers, the PCR was carried out. The protocol was immunoSEQ multiplex PCR, while the TCRdb copy is restricted to in-frame clones and leaves out a portion. In total, the table holds approximately 77,000 clones. The material sequenced was PBMCs. This chain links TRBV19 with TRBJ2-7; D gene unclear. The clonotype comes from a man between 25 and 39 years old in good health and CMV-seronegative. CDR3 DNA: TGTGCCAGTAGTCCCGTTAGCTCCTACGAGCAGTACTTC. Residues: CASSPVSSYEQYF.